This is a list of T cell receptor beta chains from one sample in a study of circulating CD8 cells and anti-PD-1 response in melanoma. TCRdb re-analysed the reads in MiXCR, keeping a single row per CDR3 protein. This table has hundreds of distinct CDR3 sequences, about 12% appearing once. The specimen comprised CD8+ T cells from PBMCs, sampled at baseline or after one month of anti-PD-1 therapy (not recorded which). These receptors originate from a human donor with melanoma. The CDR3 runs from the conserved cysteine through the conserved F or W. The order of the fields is J gene, V gene, clone size, D gene, CDR3 protein, CDR3 DNA. D genes are given only for firm matches. Clone sizes are shown as how often the clone was seen (once, few, many) or a class if it is expanded.

TRBJ2-1,TRBV19,large,TRBD1,CASSVTGWNEQFF,TGTGCCAGTAGTGTGACAGGGTGGAATGAGCAGTTCTTC
TRBJ2-7,TRBV19,medium-sized,TRBD2,CASSDHSGIEQYF,TGTGCCAGTAGTGACCATAGCGGGATCGAGCAGTACTTC
TRBJ2-2,TRBV7-3,hyperexpanded,-,CASSRLARGTGELFF,TGTGCCAGCAGCCGGCTAGCGAGAGGCACCGGGGAGCTGTTTTTT
TRBJ2-3,TRBV2,large,-,CASSAGNTDTQYF,TGTGCCAGCAGTGCAGGGAACACAGATACGCAGTATTTT
TRBJ2-1,TRBV6-2/TRBV6-3,few,TRBD2,CACSRGLAASYNEQFF,TGTGCCTGCAGTCGTGGACTAGCGGCCTCCTACAATGAGCAGTTCTTC
TRBJ2-7,TRBV2,large,TRBD1,CASSLSTGAQSSYEQYF,TGTGCCAGCAGTCTAAGTACAGGGGCCCAATCCTCCTACGAGCAGTACTTC